This section outlines one T cell receptor beta chain sequence together with its context. This CDR3 spans 12 amino acids. Trimming took 4 bases from V and 1 from J, leaving 7 bases between them. In germline, CDR1 is GTSNPN, CDR2 SVGIG (reference sequence). The data belong to a study of CD8+ T cells in alopecia areata. Isolated RNA was reverse transcribed into cDNA used as the sequencing template. Assay: immunoSEQ multiplex PCR; the TCRdb copy retains only in-frame clones and omits some. This table holds 150,000 to 200,000 clones, roughly 70% found once. The clonotype originates from a human donor with alopecia areata. The chain carries TRBV30 and TRBJ2-5; D is tentatively TRBD1 or TRBD2 (5 bases each). Sequencing used CD8+ T cells sorted from blood, obtained at week 0. The CDR3 here is CAWNGGQETQYF. The CDR3 region has the DNA TGTGCCTGGAATGGGGGCCAAGAGACCCAGTACTTC.